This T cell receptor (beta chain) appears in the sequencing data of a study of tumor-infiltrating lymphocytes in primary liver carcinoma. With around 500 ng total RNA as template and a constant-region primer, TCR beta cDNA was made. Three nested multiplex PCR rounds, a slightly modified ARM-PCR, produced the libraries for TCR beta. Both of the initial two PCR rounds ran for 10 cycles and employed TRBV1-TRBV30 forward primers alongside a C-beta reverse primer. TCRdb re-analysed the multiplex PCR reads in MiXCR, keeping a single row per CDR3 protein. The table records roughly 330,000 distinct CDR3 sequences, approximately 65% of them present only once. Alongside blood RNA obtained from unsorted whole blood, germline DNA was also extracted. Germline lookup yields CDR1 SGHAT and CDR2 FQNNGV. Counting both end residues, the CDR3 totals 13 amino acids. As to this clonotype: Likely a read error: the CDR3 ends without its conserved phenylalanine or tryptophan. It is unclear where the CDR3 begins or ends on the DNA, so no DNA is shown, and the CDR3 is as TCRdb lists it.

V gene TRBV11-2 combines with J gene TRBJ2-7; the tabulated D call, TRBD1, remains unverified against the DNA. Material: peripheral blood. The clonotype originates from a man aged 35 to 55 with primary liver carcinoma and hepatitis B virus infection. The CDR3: CASSVDRVYEQYL.